This record concerns one T cell receptor (beta chain) sequence. Its target is not known. PCR was performed using 60 Vbeta and 13 Jbeta primers. Method: immunoSEQ multiplex PCR; TCRdb's copy keeps in-frame clones and lacks some. Found here are 150,000 or so clones, around 84% of them singletons; the top ten hold around 5.6%. The CDR3 runs 16 residues. Trimming removed 7 bases at V and 6 bases at J, with 22 bases between. Germline CDR1 and CDR2: SNHLY and FYNNEI. This sample is drawn from a study of cytomegalovirus exposure and HLA in healthy donors. Study-level background: Of the donors genotyped, approximately 400 in all, 65% to 90% fell in the Caucasian-associated ancestry cluster. General study results and limits: CMV serostatus was the sole immune exposure data available. What a later analysis reportedly showed was that an Asian-associated ancestry cluster had fewer N-insertions than the approximately 700-donor mean.

The chain couples TRBV2 to TRBJ2-1; D may be TRBD2 (5 bases). Sequenced: PBMCs. This receptor was obtained from a middle-aged woman in good health and CMV-seropositive. In nucleotides, the CDR3 is TGTGCCAGCATGCGGGCGTCTCTTACACGTTTCAATGAGCAGTTCTTC. Translation gives CASMRASLTRFNEQFF. Combining the CDR3 with reference TRBV2 and TRBJ2-1 gives the whole variable domain EPEVTQTPSHQVTQMGQEVILRCVPISNHLYFYWYRQILGQKVEFLVSFYNNEISEKSEIFDDQFSVERPDGSNFTLKIRSTKLEDSAMYFCASMRASLTRFNEQFFGPGTRLTVL.